This TCR beta chain was observed in a study of cytomegalovirus exposure and HLA in healthy donors. The CDR3 loop spans 16 amino acids. The V end lost 1 base, the J end lost 4 bases, and 17 bases lay between the germline ends. Per the germline V gene, CDR1 is SSHAT and CDR2 is FNYEAQ (reference sequence). Primers: 60 Vbeta forward and 13 Jbeta reverse. This table comes from immunoSEQ multiplex PCR, and its TCRdb copy is limited to in-frame clones, with some not included. This table holds 50,000 to 70,000 clones, 60% to 80% found once. Sequencing was done on a sample of PBMCs. This TCR was sampled from a female donor in good health and CMV-seronegative. V is TRBV7-7 and J is TRBJ2-7; tentative D call: TRBD1 (7 bases). The CDR3 here is CASSLGPPQGGYEQYF. CDR3 bases: TGTGCCAGCAGCTTAGGTCCCCCCCAGGGGGGTTACGAGCAGTACTTC.